A selection of T cell receptor beta chains follows, all from one sample in a study of shared clonotypes between healthy human individuals. TCRdb's copy holds only in-frame clones and misses some; the assay was immunoSEQ multiplex PCR. The sample contains over a million clones, approximately 80% of which appear only once. Specimen: memory CD4+ T cells from PBMCs. The source is a man younger than 30 in good health. Some clones in this sample may be carry-over from other donors' samples. CDR3s include the opening cysteine and the closing phenylalanine or tryptophan. The D gene is left open where the match is weak. Clone size is not always given. Where it is, it says once, few, many or a class for expanded clones.

J | D | size | V | DNA | CDR3
TRBJ2-7 | - | few | TRBV4-1 | TGCGCCAGCAGCCCGCGACAGACCAGCTACGAGCAGTACTTC | CASSPRQTSYEQYF
TRBJ2-3 | TRBD2 | - | TRBV5-1 | TGCGCCAGCAGCTTGGTCCTAGCGGGAGGGCTGGAGTATTTT | CASSLVLAGGLEYF
TRBJ1-4 | - | - | TRBV7-9 | TGTGCCAGCAGCGAAGACGACAGAACAACTAATGAAAAACTGTTTTTT | CASSEDDRTTNEKLFF
TRBJ2-7 | - | few | TRBV19 | TGTGCCAGTAGTAAAACAGGGTACAGCTCCTACGAGCAGTACTTC | CASSKTGYSSYEQYF
TRBJ1-1 | TRBD1 | - | TRBV27 | TGTGCCAGCAGTCAAGGACAGGGGCGTTTGAACACTGAAGCTTTCTTT | CASSQGQGRLNTEAFF
TRBJ1-2 | TRBD1 | - | TRBV28 | TGTGCCAGCAGCACAAACAGGGGGCTAGTCTATGGCTACACCTTC | CASSTNRGLVYGYTF
TRBJ2-5 | - | - | TRBV29-1 | TGCAGCGGGAAACGACAGCTTCAGCAAGAGACCCAGTACTTC | CSGKRQLQQETQYF
TRBJ2-1 | - | once | TRBV7-2 | TGTGCCAGCAGCTCCGAGGGTGCTGAGCAGTTCTTC | CASSSEGAEQFF
TRBJ2-1 | - | many | TRBV9 | TGTGCCAGCAGCGTAGCGGGAGCTGTGTACAATGAGCAGTTCTTC | CASSVAGAVYNEQFF
TRBJ2-3 | - | - | TRBV5-5 | TGTGCCAGCAGCTTGGTCCAGACTAGCACAGATACGCAGTATTTT | CASSLVQTSTDTQYF
TRBJ2-7 | - | - | TRBV4-1 | TGCGCCAGCAGCCAAGATATACCCAGGGTTCACGAGCAGTACTTC | CASSQDIPRVHEQYF
TRBJ1-1 | - | few | TRBV13 | TGTGCCAGCAGCTTATTCGGGGCAGGACTGAACACTGAAGCTTTCTTT | CASSLFGAGLNTEAFF
TRBJ2-4 | - | - | TRBV13 | TGTGCCAGCAGCTTAGGCCTCGGGGTAGCCAAAAACATTCAGTACTTC | CASSLGLGVAKNIQYF
TRBJ1-5 | - | - | TRBV18 | TGTGCCAGCTCACCAGGGGTGGAGCAGCCCCAGCATTTT | CASSPGVEQPQHF
TRBJ1-2 | TRBD1 | - | TRBV5-1 | TGCGCCAGCAGCTTAACAGGGGGCAACTATGGCTACACCTTC | CASSLTGGNYGYTF
TRBJ1-3 | TRBD1 | - | TRBV5-6 | TGTGCCAGCAGCCCACAGGGGCTGAGCTCTGGAAACACCATATATTTT | CASSPQGLSSGNTIYF
TRBJ2-3 | - | - | TRBV6-6 | TGTGCCAGCAGCAAACAGGGTGGGCGTCGGGATACGCAGTATTTT | CASSKQGGRRDTQYF
TRBJ1-2 | - | - | TRBV9 | TGTGCCAGCACCTCGTCCAGCTACTATGGCTACACCTTC | CASTSSSYYGYTF
TRBJ1-1 | - | - | TRBV5-6 | TGTGCCAGCAGCGCCGGACCGGGTAGTCTCGAAGCTTTCTTT | CASSAGPGSLEAFF
TRBJ2-1 | TRBD2 | once | TRBV5-1 | TGCGCCAGCAGCCTGACTAGCGGGAGGGTAAAAAATGAGCAGTTCTTC | CASSLTSGRVKNEQFF
TRBJ2-1 | - | - | TRBV4-2 | TGTGCCAGCAGCCAAGACTCTCGGGGCGGGGCCAATGAGCAGTTCTTC | CASSQDSRGGANEQFF
TRBJ2-2 | TRBD1 | - | TRBV2 | TGTGCCAGCCGCGGAGGGACAGGGGGCATATACGGGGAGCTGTTTTTT | CASRGGTGGIYGELFF
TRBJ2-7 | - | - | TRBV7-9 | TGTGCCAGCAGCTCAGGACAGCCACCTTATCCCCCCTACGAGCAGTACTTC | CASSSGQPPYPPYEQYF
TRBJ2-7 | - | once | TRBV21-1 | TGTGCCAGCAGTCTCCCCGGGACTAGCGGCTCCTACGAGCAGTACTTC | CASSLPGTSGSYEQYF
TRBJ1-6 | - | - | TRBV7-9 | TGTGCCAGCAGCTTAGCTCAGGGTTGGCCCCTCCACTTT | CASSLAQGWPLHF
TRBJ1-3 | - | few | TRBV6-1 | TGTGCCAGCAGCTACACAACAGGGACCACCATATATTTT | CASSYTTGTTIYF
TRBJ2-1 | TRBD1 | few | TRBV11-1 | TGTGCCAGCAGCTCGAAGATGGGACAGGTCAATGAGCAGTTCTTC | CASSSKMGQVNEQFF
TRBJ2-7 | - | - | TRBV5-1 | TGCGCCAGCAGCTTGGAATTTAGGCGGGATGGGTACGAGCAGTACTTC | CASSLEFRRDGYEQYF
TRBJ2-1 | - | - | TRBV29-1 | TGCAGCTTCCGCGTTGGGAGAGAGCAGTTCTTC | CSFRVGREQFF
TRBJ1-4 | - | - | TRBV5-1 | TGCGCCAGCAGCCCAGTGGGGGCGCCAGGGACTAATGAAAAACTGTTTTTT | CASSPVGAPGTNEKLFF
TRBJ2-3 | - | - | TRBV7-9 | TGTGCCAGCGACTATATAGGCACAGATACGCAGTATTTT | CASDYIGTDTQYF